This T cell receptor beta chain was captured in a study of blood T cell repertoires in COVID-19. Across the whole study: Samples came from the United States, Italy and Spain, spanning acute and convalescent COVID-19.

Trimming took off 2 bases at V and 8 bases at J, with 16 bases between the two ends. CDR1 MNHEY and CDR2 SMNVEV come from the germline V gene (reference sequence). CDR3 length equals 15 residues. TCRdb's table, derived via immunoSEQ multiplex PCR, lists solely in-frame clones and lacks some. Among roughly 220,000 clones listed, approximately 86% were seen once. This sequence was found in a man aged 60 to 69 with acute or convalescent COVID-19. The source material was peripheral blood. This rearrangement joins TRBV27 to TRBJ1-3; D may be TRBD1 (6 bases). The CDR3 spells CASSLIGGALDTIYF. CDR3 DNA sequence: TGTGCCAGCAGTTTAATTGGGGGGGCATTGGACACCATATATTTT.